The entry below gives a single T cell receptor beta chain sequence along with its context. The data stem from a study of CXCR3-negative and CXCR3-positive naive CD8 T cells. The germline V gene encodes CDR1 LNHNV and CDR2 YYDKDF (reference sequence). The CDR3 totals 15 residues. Libraries were UMI-labeled 5' RACE TRB cDNA. TCRdb reprocessed the 5' RACE reads and stores each CDR3 protein as one record, lacking DNA. This sample's table reports 45,000 to 65,000 distinct CDR3 sequences. Each CD8+ T cell subset was flow-sorted in triplicate. Every sort contained 270,000 or so cells. The chain employs TRBV15 and TRBJ2-7; TCRdb names TRBD1, which stays unverified in the absence of DNA. The sequence came from a human donor in good health. Some clones in this sample may be carry-over from other donors' samples. The specimen was memory CD8+ T cells from blood. The CDR3 region is CATSRVRGGGVEQYF.